The 29 T cell receptor beta chains given below trace back to one sample, sequenced in a study of OX40 agonist ivuxolimab in advanced cancers. Library construction relied on the immunoSEQ multiplex PCR assay. The source is immuneACCESS, and TCRdb retained only in-frame sequences with V and J called. Part of the clones is not carried over; for the studies checked, unresolved V genes explain less than half of this, and the remainder is unexplained. Across this sample there are roughly 67,000 clones, with around 86% seen only once. 0.38% of the sample is taken by the ten largest. This specimen was CD4+ or CD8+ T cells sorted from blood, taken in a trial of the OX40 agonist ivuxolimab. The receptor set was obtained from an adult with an advanced solid tumor such as melanoma, head and neck, liver or kidney cancer.

This chain uses TRBV15 with TRBJ1-3; D ambiguous. Germline V gives CDR1 LNHNV, CDR2 YYDKDF (reference sequence). V lost 1 base and J 0 bases, leaving 19 bases between the germline ends. The CDR3 runs 19 residues. CDR3 nucleotides: TGTGCCACCAGCAGAGGCCGTTTTCGACGCCTGAGCTCTGGAAACACCATATATTTT. This encodes CATSRGRFRRLSSGNTIYF.

The chain has TRBV27 and TRBJ2-6; D possibly corresponds to TRBD2 (5 bases). The CDR3 is made up of 16 amino acids. V was clipped by 6 bases and J by 0 bases, with 12 bases between them. Germline CDR1 and CDR2: MNHEY and SMNVEV (reference sequence). CDR3 nucleotides: TGTGCCAGCAGATTTACTAGGACCTCTGGGGCCAACGTCCTGACTTTC. This sequence encodes CASRFTRTSGANVLTF.

V is TRBV7-6 and J is TRBJ1-1; D not resolved. Trimming pared 3 bases from V and 2 bases from J, leaving 7 bases between. CDR1 and CDR2 (germline): SGHVS, FNYEAQ. The CDR3 runs 13 residues. The CDR3 spells CASSFRVNTEAFF. CDR3 bases: TGTGCCAGCAGCTTTCGGGTTAACACTGAAGCTTTCTTT.

This chain connects TRBV14 to TRBJ1-2; D is undetermined. V was shortened by 4 bases and J by 5 bases, with 8 bases between the two germline ends. Germline V lookup: CDR1 SGHDN, CDR2 FVKESK. The CDR3 has 12 residues. CDR3 DNA: TGTGCCAGCAGCCGAAATGGGTATGGCTACACCTTC. Amino acids: CASSRNGYGYTF.

The chain uses TRBV5-1 and TRBJ2-7; unclear D gene. In germline, CDR1 is SGHRS, CDR2 YFSETQ. Trimming left V 3 bases short and J 0 bases short, with 13 bases between. The CDR3 spans 15 residues. The CDR3 region is CASSSVSGASYEQYF. In DNA form, the CDR3 reads TGCGCCAGCAGCTCCGTCTCGGGCGCCTCCTACGAGCAGTACTTC. The whole variable domain, remainder taken from reference TRBV5-1 and TRBJ2-7, is KAGVTQTPRYLIKTRGQQVTLSCSPISGHRSVSWYQQTPGQGLQFLFEYFSETQRNKGNFPGRFSGRQFSNSRSEMNVSTLELGDSALYLCASSSVSGASYEQYFGPGTRLTVT.

This clone was picked up a small number of times. V gene TRBV9 combines with J gene TRBJ2-7; 8 bases map to TRBD2. From germline, CDR1 is SGDLS and CDR2 YYNGEE. V was pared by 0 bases and J by 2 bases, with 1 base of the junction left unmatched. The CDR3 has 14 amino acids. The CDR3 is CASSVGAGAYEQYF. CDR3 sequence (DNA): TGTGCCAGCAGCGTAGGAGCGGGGGCCTACGAGCAGTACTTC.

The chain has TRBV10-2 and TRBJ2-3; D may be TRBD1 (6 bases). Germline CDR1 is WSHSY and CDR2 is SAAADI. Trimming stripped 2 bases from V and 2 bases from J, with 11 bases between. The CDR3 contains 15 residues. CDR3 region: CASSEPGQPTDTQYF. CDR3 in DNA: TGCGCCAGCAGTGAGCCCGGACAGCCCACAGATACGCAGTATTTT.

This rearrangement joins TRBV7-9 to TRBJ1-5; a possible D gene is TRBD1 (5 bases). Trimming left V 1 base short and J 6 bases short, with 10 bases between. The CDR3 has 14 residues. Germline V gene data show CDR1 as SEHNR and CDR2 as FQNEAQ (reference sequence). CDR3 region: CASSLGSGVQPQHF. CDR3 nucleotides: TGTGCCAGCAGCTTAGGTTCGGGGGTTCAGCCCCAGCATTTT.

Points on this clone: Relative to the germline gene, one junction end is altered; a read error may explain this. This chain connects TRBV7-7 to TRBJ2-1, with TRBD1 identical over 7 bases. Germline V gives CDR1 SSHAT, CDR2 FNYEAQ (reference sequence). This CDR3 region has 14 residues. CDR3 nucleotides: TGTGCTAGCAGCTTACGACAGGGAGTCGGTGAGCAGTTCTTC. Protein sequence: CASSLRQGVGEQFF. The whole variable domain, remainder taken from reference TRBV7-7 and TRBJ2-1, is GAGVSQSPRYKVTKRGQDVTLRCDPISSHATLYWYQQALGQGPEFLTYFNYEAQPDKSGLPSDRFSAERPEGSISTLTIQRTEQRDSAMYRCASSLRQGVGEQFFGPGTRLTVL.

V gene TRBV5-1 combines with J gene TRBJ1-3; D is ambiguous. Germline V lookup: CDR1 SGHRS, CDR2 YFSETQ. The CDR3 runs to 15 residues. With 9 bases removed from V and 0 bases from J, the gap between germline ends came to 16 bases. In DNA, the CDR3 is TGCGCCACCGGGCTCGACGGTAGCTCTGGAAACACCATATATTTT. Protein product: CATGLDGSSGNTIYF.

The chain uses TRBV18 and TRBJ1-5; D is ambiguous. CDR3 length: 15 residues. The germline V gene has CDR1 KGHSH and CDR2 LQKENI. Trimming cost V 3 bases and J 4 bases, with 13 bases left between them. The CDR3 spells CASSPLGEGNQPQHF. CDR3 coding DNA: TGTGCCAGCTCACCCCTCGGGGAGGGAAATCAGCCCCAGCATTTT.

This chain joins TRBV6-5 and TRBJ2-7; weak D call: TRBD2 (5 bases). Trimming stripped 6 bases from V and 2 bases from J, with 14 bases between. The CDR3 contains 14 residues. Germline V gene lookup returns CDR1 MNHEY and CDR2 SVGAGI. The CDR3 DNA reads TGTGCCAGCAGGAATAGCGTGGTCCCCTACGAGCAGTACTTC. This translates into CASRNSVVPYEQYF.

V usage is TRBV11-2 and J usage is TRBJ1-2, with D unclear. This CDR3 has 15 amino acids. The V gene's germline CDR1 is SGHAT and CDR2 FQNNGV. Trimming shortened V by 0 bases and J by 1 base, and 9 bases separated the two germline ends. The CDR3 DNA sequence: TGTGCCAGCAGCTTAGATGGGAGTTTTAACTATGGCTACACCTTC. Translated: CASSLDGSFNYGYTF.

The chain recombines TRBV7-2 with TRBJ1-6; no clear D gene. The V and J ends lost 2 bases and 14 bases respectively, with 19 bases between them. The CDR3 runs to 15 residues. CDR1 and CDR2 from the germline V gene are SGHTA and FQGNSA. CDR3 protein: CASSLNSGGAWTLHF. Written as DNA, the CDR3 is TGTGCCAGCAGCTTAAATTCCGGCGGCGCGTGGACCCTCCACTTT.

The V gene is TRBV5-1, the J gene TRBJ2-5, with D perhaps TRBD1 or TRBD2 (5 bases each). The J call may be mistaken, given a closer DNA end match to TRBJ2-7. This CDR3 has 14 residues. Germline V CDR1 and CDR2: SGHRS, YFSETQ. In DNA form, the CDR3 reads TGCGCCAGCAGCTTGGCCCCGGGACCCTACGAGCAGTACTTC. Its protein product is CASSLAPGPYEQYF.

The chain recombines TRBV28 with TRBJ1-4; weak D call: TRBD1 (6 bases). The CDR3 has 15 residues. V lost 1 base, J lost 5 bases, and 11 bases lay in between. Per the germline V gene, CDR1 is MDHEN and CDR2 is SYDVKM. The CDR3 protein is CASSLLEGGNEKLFF. In DNA, the CDR3 is TGTGCCAGCAGTTTATTGGAGGGGGGGAATGAAAAACTGTTTTTT.

The rearrangement joins TRBV9 to TRBJ1-1; no reliable D call. CDR1 SGDLS and CDR2 YYNGEE come from the germline V gene. V lost 3 bases, J lost 0 bases, and 12 bases lay in between. The CDR3 runs 15 residues. The CDR3 DNA follows: TGTGCCAGCAGCGGAGGTCCGCAGGTGAACACTGAAGCTTTCTTT. Its translation is CASSGGPQVNTEAFF.

The V gene is TRBV14, the J gene TRBJ2-7, with D possibly being TRBD1 (5 bases). The CDR3 consists of 14 residues. V was cut by 1 base and J by 5 bases, with 12 bases left in between. The germline gives CDR1 SGHDN, CDR2 FVKESK. DNA for the CDR3: TGTGCCAGCAGCCAAGGTTCCAGGGTCCACGAGCAGTACTTC. Protein product: CASSQGSRVHEQYF.

The CDR3 bases are TGTGCCAGCAGCTCCGGGACAGCAGGGAATCAGCCCCAGCATTTT. Its translation: CASSSGTAGNQPQHF. The J gene is TRBJ1-5, the V gene TRBV11-2; TRBD1 matches at 7 bases. Trimming took 4 bases from V and 4 from J; bases not matched to a gene: 7. This CDR3 has 15 amino acids. Germline values: CDR1 SGHAT, CDR2 FQNNGV.

The chain links TRBV19 to TRBJ2-2; D may be TRBD1 (5 bases). Germline CDR1 and CDR2: LNHDA and SQIVND (reference sequence). Trimming removed 0 bases at V and 4 bases at J, with 9 bases between. This CDR3 comprises 15 residues. CDR3 residues: CASSIEQASTGELFF. The DNA for the CDR3 is TGTGCCAGTAGTATAGAACAGGCTAGCACCGGGGAGCTGTTTTTT.

This clone appeared a single time. This chain uses TRBV11-2 with TRBJ1-2; 8 positions match TRBD1. V dropped 1 base and J dropped 8; count of bases not matched to a gene: 6. CDR3 length: 14 residues. CDR1 and CDR2 (germline): SGHAT, FQNNGV. The CDR3 loop reads CASSLGDRGGGYTF. In DNA, the CDR3 is TGTGCCAGCAGCTTAGGAGACAGGGGAGGAGGCTACACCTTC. The full variable domain, completed using reference TRBV11-2 and TRBJ1-2, is EAGVAQSPRYKIIEKRQSVAFWCNPISGHATLYWYQQILGQGPKLLIQFQNNGVVDDSQLPKDRFSAERLKGVDSTLKIQPAKLEDSAVYLCASSLGDRGGGYTFGSGTRLTVV.

CDR3 protein: CASSWAGGGRTYNEQFF. The DNA of the CDR3 is TGTGCCAGCAGCTGGGCCGGTGGGGGACGGACCTACAATGAGCAGTTCTTC. The chain is built from TRBV5-6 and TRBJ2-1, with D perhaps matching TRBD1 or TRBD2 (5 bases each). The CDR3 length is 17 residues. From germline, CDR1 is SGHDT and CDR2 YYEEEE. V was shortened by 3 bases and J by 2 bases, with 18 bases between the two germline ends.

V gene TRBV2 combines with J gene TRBJ1-4; D perhaps matches TRBD1 (5 bases). CDR3 length: 15 amino acids. The germline V gene encodes CDR1 SNHLY and CDR2 FYNNEI. The V end was cut by 6 bases, the J end by 5 bases, with 16 bases between. CDR3 bases: TGTGCCAGCAGAGCCACCGGGACCCAGAATGAAAAACTGTTTTTT. Residues: CASRATGTQNEKLFF.

CDR3 sequence reads: CASSTRQGARGRFNQPQHF. The CDR3 DNA reads TGTGCCAGCAGCACCCGACAGGGGGCCCGGGGACGCTTCAATCAGCCCCAGCATTTT. The chain recombines TRBV21-1 with TRBJ1-5; the D call of TRBD1 is as the table states it, not checked on the DNA. TRBV21-1 is shown as a pseudogene. This CDR3 comprises 19 residues.

The chain has TRBV18 and TRBJ1-4; D ambiguous. CDR3 size: 13 residues. Germline V gene data show CDR1 as KGHSH and CDR2 as LQKENI. V was cut by 5 bases and J by 3 bases, with 7 bases left in between. The CDR3 DNA reads as TGTGCCAGCTCAAGTGTATCTAATGAAAAACTGTTTTTT. It is translated as CASSSVSNEKLFF.

The chain combines TRBV5-6 with TRBJ2-5; the D is unclear. The V gene lost 5 bases and the J gene lost 1 base, with 21 bases spanning the gap. The length of the CDR3 is 17 residues. The germline V gene encodes CDR1 SGHDT and CDR2 YYEEEE. In nucleotides, the CDR3 is TGTGCCAGCAGAACCATTAAGTTTGGTCCCCTCCAAGAGACCCAGTACTTC. Translating gives CASRTIKFGPLQETQYF.

This rearrangement joins TRBV10-1 to TRBJ1-5; TRBD1 aligns across 7 bases. Germline trimming cut 4 bases from V and 5 bases from J; bases unmatched to any gene: 5. The CDR3 runs to 14 residues. Germline V gene data show CDR1 as WNHNN and CDR2 as SYGVQD (reference sequence). The CDR3 DNA reads as TGCGCCAGCAGTGTCATCACAGGGGATCAGCCCCAGCATTTT. Translating gives CASSVITGDQPQHF.

The V and J genes are TRBV6-5 and TRBJ2-5; the match to TRBD1 covers 9 bases. The germline CDR1 and CDR2 sequences are MNHEY and SVGAGI. V was clipped by 6 bases and J by 5 bases; unmatched bases: 7. This CDR3 is 14 amino acids long. CDR3 region: CASSNRGLGETQYF. In DNA, the CDR3 is TGTGCCAGCAGCAACAGGGGGCTAGGTGAGACCCAGTACTTC.

This chain connects TRBV6-5 to TRBJ1-3, with 7 nucleotides matching TRBD1. The J segment lost 0 bases and the V segment lost 6 bases, leaving 2 bases of the junction unmatched. This CDR3 comprises 14 residues. Germline-derived CDR1 and CDR2 are MNHEY and SVGAGI. CDR3: CASRGTVSGNTIYF. The CDR3 coding sequence is TGTGCCAGCAGGGGGACAGTCTCTGGAAACACCATATATTTT.